This T cell receptor beta chain was obtained from a study of cytomegalovirus exposure and HLA in healthy donors. There are 14 residues in the CDR3. In germline, CDR1 is GTSNPN, CDR2 SVGIG (reference sequence). Trimming took off 5 bases at V and 0 bases at J, with 12 bases between the two ends. Data came from immunoSEQ multiplex PCR; TCRdb stores just in-frame clones and leaves some out. The sample includes roughly 120,000 clones, under 90% of them seen just once. The genes are TRBV30 and TRBJ2-3; weak D call: TRBD2 (6 bases). The sample consisted of PBMCs. This clonotype originated in a woman aged 25 to 39 in good health and CMV-seronegative. In DNA form, the CDR3 reads TGTGCCTGGTTATTCAGCGGGAGCACAGATACGCAGTATTTT. Translation gives CAWLFSGSTDTQYF. Based on the CDR3 plus reference TRBV30 and TRBJ2-3, the full variable domain is SQTIHQWPATLVQPVGSPLSLECTVEGTSNPNLYWYRQAAGRGLQLLFYSVGIGQISSEVPQNLSASRPQDRQFILSSKKLLLSDSGFYLCAWLFSGSTDTQYFGPGTRLTVL.